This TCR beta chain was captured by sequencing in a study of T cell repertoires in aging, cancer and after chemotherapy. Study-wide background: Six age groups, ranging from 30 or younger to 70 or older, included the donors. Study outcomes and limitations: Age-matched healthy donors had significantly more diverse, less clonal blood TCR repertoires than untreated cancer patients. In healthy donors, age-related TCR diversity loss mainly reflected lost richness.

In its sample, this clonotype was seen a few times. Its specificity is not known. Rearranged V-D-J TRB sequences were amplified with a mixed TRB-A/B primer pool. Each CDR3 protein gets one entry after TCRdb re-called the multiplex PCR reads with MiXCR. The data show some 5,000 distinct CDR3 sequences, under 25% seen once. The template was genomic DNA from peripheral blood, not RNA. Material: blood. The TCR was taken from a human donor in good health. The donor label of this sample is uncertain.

The CDR3 DNA reads TGCAGTGCTAGCCGGCGGGAGACGTACGAGCAGTACTTC. Its protein product is CSASRRETYEQYF. The gene calls are TRBV20-1 and TRBJ2-7; 7 bases line up with TRBD2. This CDR3 region has 13 residues. The germline V gene has CDR1 DFQATT and CDR2 SNEGSKA (reference sequence). The trim removed 3 bases at V and 4 bases at J, leaving 6 bases unmatched.